The sample holds a few counts of the clone carrying this T cell receptor beta chain. Its cognate antigen is unknown. These data come from a study of T cell repertoires in cytomegalovirus infection. TCRdb called the reads again in MiXCR, with one record for every CDR3 protein. The table lists 110,000 or so distinct CDR3 sequences, more than 30% of them singletons. The specimen comprised CD8+ T cells from cultured PBMCs, sampled from culture after CMV antigen stimulation. The sequence derives from a human donor in good health (CMV status not recorded). Some clones in this sample may be carry-over from other donors' samples.

The CDR3 is CASSLDPAPGGGYGYTF. CDR3 bases: TGTGCCAGCAGTTTAGACCCAGCCCCAGGGGGCGGCTATGGCTACACCTTC. This chain uses TRBV12-3 or TRBV12-4 with TRBJ1-2, with TRBD1 matching 8 bases. The CDR3 covers 17 residues. V was pared by 1 base and J by 4 bases, with 11 bases of the junction left unmatched.